Reported below is one TCR beta chain. This clone's antigen is unknown. Nothing much larger sits one base from this clone, and base qualities are not available. The sample comes from a study of T cell responses to AZD1222 COVID-19 vaccine (dated by TCRdb to the early 2020s). With regard to the full study: TCR sequencing was performed for roughly 240 trial participants, of whom 200 to 210 were given two doses of AZD1222 and approximately 25 were given two doses of MenACWY control vaccine. Enrollment into the trials was organized by age into subgroups of 18-55, 56-69 and 70-plus years, and those subgroups contained approximately 160, 26 and 62 TCR-sequenced participants, respectively. The study at large found these results: In the small 56-69-year group, the increase in depth fell short of significance, most likely because of low power. CD4 TCRs associated with the vaccine covered the entire spike protein, and the dominant responses were in regions 160-218 and 743-854. Most participants were white British and females outnumbered males, and the authors suggested that clonal diversity may have been underestimated. No day 14 peak-response samples were available, so repertoires were characterized only after the peak T cell response. Spike-specific TCR breadth and depth rose significantly after two AZD1222 doses compared with day 0 and with MenACWY recipients. Conclusions about previously exposed vaccinees are limited because only five to seven AZD1222 recipients were SARS-CoV-2 seropositive at baseline. Reportedly, close to half of the unique spike-specific TCRs recognized epitopes lying outside the regions that are mutated in the B.1.351 and B.1.1.7 variants.

What the time point label conveys for this sample: about 28 days (+/-7) after the second vaccine dose. Reading the label with the study, this specimen's treatment or condition is: meningococcal conjugate vaccine given as trial control. Samples from vaccinated people were obtained from the UK trials COV001 and COV002, which included a single-blind randomized controlled phase 2/3 trial of AZD1222 (ChAdOx1 nCoV-19) in healthy adults. For TCRbeta chain sequencing, PBMC samples from trial participants were taken at day 0 and at day 28 after the second dose. The CDR3 regions of human TCRbeta chains were analyzed by immunosequencing. Per the source publication's procedure: TCRs in the repertoires were compared against a reference library of SARS-CoV-2-specific TCRs that had been generated with the MIRA antigen-specificity platform. Breadth was defined as the fraction of unique TCRs that were SARS-CoV-2-associated, and depth was defined as the fraction of total T cells that were SARS-CoV-2-associated. Using the MIRA data, each spike-specific TCR was mapped to the spike region that the TCR reacts to and placed in a CD4 or CD8 class. Log10-transformed breadth and depth values were compared by one-way ANOVA with Sidak's multiple comparisons tests. The source is immuneACCESS, and TCRdb retained only in-frame sequences with V and J called. Part of the clones is not carried over; for the studies checked, unresolved V genes explain less than half of this, and the remainder is unexplained. V and J calls and clone size are given by that table; D and trimming were obtained from the DNA. A total of 200,000 to 250,000 clones appear in this sample, approximately 94% of them only once. The ten largest clones add up to 1.7% of the sample.

Trimming accounts for 5 bases at V and 4 bases at J, while the number of junction bases matched to no gene is 7. There are 14 amino acids in the CDR3, from cysteine to phenylalanine inclusive. Only the CDR3 DNA is retained, 42 bases long and in frame from the first base. The germline V gene sets CDR1 to LGHNA and CDR2 to YNFKEQ. This sample comprised peripheral blood, obtained 28 days after the second dose of the MenACWY control vaccine. The chain is made from TRBV4-2 and TRBJ2-7; 8 central nucleotides agree with TRBD2. The source is an adult who received the MenACWY meningococcal vaccine as a control. CDR3 region: CASSRAGTSYEQYF. The nucleotide sequence reads TGTGCCAGCAGCAGGGCAGGGACTAGTTACGAGCAGTACTTC.